This entry features one T cell receptor (beta chain) sequence. Its antigen is undetermined. For the second PCR, which ran for about 6 to 12 cycles, a sample-barcoded 5' primer and a J-beta primer mix were used. TCRdb reprocessed the 5' RACE reads via MiXCR and lists one record per CDR3 protein. The repertoire consists of roughly 1,500,000 distinct CDR3 sequences, with 30% to 35% occurring once and the leading ten covering approximately 10%. The entry originates in a study of blood T cells in healthy people across ages. Study conclusions and caveats: Changes seen in expanded clonotypes were possibly confounded by donor CMV status left unknown.

Germline V gene lookup returns CDR1 SGHRS and CDR2 YFSETQ. The CDR3 contains 18 residues. This TCR was sampled from a woman aged 30 to 39 in good health. Sequencing input: blood. The genes are TRBV5-1 and TRBJ2-4; 7 bases align to TRBD2. The better agreement between TRBJ2-5 and the DNA end casts doubt on the J call. The chain's CDR3 is CASSLNQRAGIGQETQYF. Here the CDR3 DNA reads TGCGCCAGCAGCTTAAACCAAAGAGCGGGAATTGGGCAAGAGACCCAGTACTTC.